This T cell receptor (beta chain) came from a study of technical replicates of blood from a handful of donors. Germline V gene data show CDR1 as SGHRS and CDR2 as YFSETQ. The CDR3 contains 13 residues. V shed 6 bases and J 5 bases; nucleotides not matched to a gene: 5. Generated by immunoSEQ multiplex PCR, the TCRdb table keeps only in-frame clones and is missing some. This table has just over 55,000 clones, 85% to 95% appearing once. The chain employs TRBV5-1 and TRBJ2-7; 10 nucleotides agree with TRBD1. The TCR sequence derives from a human donor in good health. Some clones in this sample may be carry-over from other donors' samples. The sequenced sample consisted of PBMCs. CDR3 amino acids: CASTWDRGNEQYF. The CDR3 region has the DNA TGCGCCAGCACCTGGGACAGGGGAAACGAGCAGTACTTC.